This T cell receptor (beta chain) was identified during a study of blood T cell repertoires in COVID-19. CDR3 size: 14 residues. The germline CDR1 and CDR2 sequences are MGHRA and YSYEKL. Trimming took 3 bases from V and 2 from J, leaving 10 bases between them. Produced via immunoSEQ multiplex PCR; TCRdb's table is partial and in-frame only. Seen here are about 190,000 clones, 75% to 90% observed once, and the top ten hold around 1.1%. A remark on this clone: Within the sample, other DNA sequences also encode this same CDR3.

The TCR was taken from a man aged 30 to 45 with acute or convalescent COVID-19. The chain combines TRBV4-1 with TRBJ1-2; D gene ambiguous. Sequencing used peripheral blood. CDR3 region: CASSQAGTNYGYTF. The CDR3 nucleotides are TGCGCCAGCAGCCAGGCGGGTACAAACTATGGCTACACCTTC.